The present TCR beta chain was sequenced within a study of blood T cell repertoires in COVID-19. Study details: The analysed material was cDNA or gDNA that came from T cells, B-cell-depleted T cells, or PBMCs.

Germline-derived CDR1 and CDR2 are SGHRS and YFSETQ. The CDR3 consists of 14 residues. J lost 7 bases, V lost 4 bases, and 11 bases had no gene match. Under the authors' procedure: From reference gene primer amplification, estimates of nucleated cell counts were derived. Here immunoSEQ multiplex PCR was the method, and the copy in TCRdb shows in-frame clones only, minus some. V and J calls and clone size are those listed in that table; D and trimming were worked out from the DNA. The repertoire holds 150,000 to 190,000 clones, with about 79% as singletons. The sequence came from a woman aged 50 to 65 with acute or convalescent COVID-19. This chain uses TRBV5-1 with TRBJ2-7; 7 positions agree with TRBD2. Specimen: peripheral blood. This CDR3 is CASSPSGQGGEQYF. The CDR3 coding sequence is TGCGCCAGCAGCCCAAGTGGGCAGGGAGGGGAGCAGTACTTC.